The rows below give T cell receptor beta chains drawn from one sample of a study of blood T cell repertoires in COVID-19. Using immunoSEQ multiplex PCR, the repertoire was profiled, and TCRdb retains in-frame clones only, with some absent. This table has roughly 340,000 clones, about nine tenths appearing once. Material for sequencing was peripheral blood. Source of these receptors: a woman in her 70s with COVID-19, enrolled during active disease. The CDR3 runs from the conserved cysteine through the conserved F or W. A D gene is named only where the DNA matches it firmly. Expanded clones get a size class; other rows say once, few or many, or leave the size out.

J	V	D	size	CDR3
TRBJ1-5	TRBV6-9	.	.	CASSYRDSNQPQHF
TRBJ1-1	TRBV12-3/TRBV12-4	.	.	CASSFGSNTEAFF
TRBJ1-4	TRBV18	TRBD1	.	CASSPTGTGLEKLFF
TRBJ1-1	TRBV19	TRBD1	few	CASSHLMRQGGAKAFF
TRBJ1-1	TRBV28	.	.	CASSLKSGLEAFF
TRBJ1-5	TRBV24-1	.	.	CATSRTSGKSNQPQHF
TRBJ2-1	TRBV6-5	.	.	CASRGSANNEQFF
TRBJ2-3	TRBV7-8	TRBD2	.	CASSPPGLASTDTQYF
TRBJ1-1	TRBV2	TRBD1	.	CASQGGQANTEAFF
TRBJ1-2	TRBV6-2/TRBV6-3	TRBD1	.	CASSTTGTGRFTGGYTF
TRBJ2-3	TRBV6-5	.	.	CASRPTGSIPDTQYF
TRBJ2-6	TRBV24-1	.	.	CATSARGAGANVLTF
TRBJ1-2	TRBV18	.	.	CASSPQDPGLSGYTF
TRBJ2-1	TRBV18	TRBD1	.	CASSGQGGNEQFF
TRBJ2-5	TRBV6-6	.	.	CASSMPQETQYF
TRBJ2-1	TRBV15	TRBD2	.	CATSKGLAINEQFF
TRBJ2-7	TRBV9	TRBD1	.	CASSPRTGVHEQYF
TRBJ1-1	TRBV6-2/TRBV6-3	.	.	CASSEHSGPSTEAFF
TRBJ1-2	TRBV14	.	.	CASSQVGVGYGYTF
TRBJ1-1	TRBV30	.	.	CACQTEKNTEAFF
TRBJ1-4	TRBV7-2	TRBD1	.	CASSLHRGSGEKLFF
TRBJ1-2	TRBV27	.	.	CASGAPNYGYTF
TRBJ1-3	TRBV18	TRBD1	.	CASSPVTGALNTIYF
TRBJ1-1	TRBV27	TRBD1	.	CASSLSMTGVAEAFF